This T cell receptor (beta chain) came from a study of cytomegalovirus exposure and HLA in healthy donors. Study information: Caucasian-associated ancestry cluster membership applied to approximately 84% of around 400 genotyped donors.

A multiplex PCR was run with 60 Vbeta primers and 13 Jbeta primers. Profiled with immunoSEQ multiplex PCR; TCRdb holds only in-frame clones, not every one. The profile covers some 150,000 clones, with roughly 73% appearing a single time and approximately 1.1% taken by the ten largest. The receptor comes from a male donor in good health and CMV-seronegative. Sequencing input: PBMCs.

The CDR3 region has the DNA TGTGCCAGCAGCTTACCTATCCGGGGTCGGTACAATGAGCAGTTCTTC. It codes for CASSLPIRGRYNEQFF. The rearrangement uses TRBV7-2 and TRBJ2-1, with D possibly being TRBD2 (5 bases). This CDR3 is 16 amino acids long. Trimming took off 2 bases at V and 4 bases at J, with 15 bases between the two ends. Germline lookup yields CDR1 SGHTA and CDR2 FQGNSA.